Shown below are 10 T cell receptor beta chains from a single sample sequenced in a study of blood T cell repertoires in COVID-19. Some clones are missing from TCRdb's copy, which holds only in-frame ones; the method was immunoSEQ multiplex PCR. The table lists some 270,000 clones, approximately 83% of them singletons, with 4.3% in the top ten. The sample comprised PBMCs or T cells enriched from blood (not recorded which). These receptors were obtained from a woman in her twenties or thirties who had recovered from COVID-19.

The chain is built from TRBV5-1 and TRBJ2-6; TRBD1 agrees at 7 bases. V lost 4 bases, J lost 4 bases, and 8 bases stayed unmatched. The CDR3 totals 16 residues. Germline CDR1 reads SGHRS; CDR2 reads YFSETQ. This chain's CDR3 is CASSVEGASGANVLTF. CDR3 bases: TGCGCCAGCAGCGTCGAGGGGGCATCAGGGGCCAACGTCCTGACTTTC.

V is TRBV3-1 (or the pseudogene TRBV3-2) and J is TRBJ1-4; a weak D match, TRBD1 (5 bases). Germline CDR1 LGHDT, CDR2 YNNKEL (reference sequence). This CDR3 contains 18 residues. Trimming shortened V by 4 bases and J by 0 bases, and 18 bases separated the two germline ends. The CDR3 loop is CASSRSLGAGPTNEKLFF. For the CDR3, the DNA is TGTGCCAGCAGCCGATCGCTAGGGGCAGGACCAACTAATGAAAAACTGTTTTTT.

V is TRBV28 and J is TRBJ1-1, with D maybe TRBD1 (5 bases). The CDR3 is 11 residues long. Germline V gene sequence: CDR1 MDHEN, CDR2 SYDVKM. The V gene lost 5 bases and the J gene lost 7 bases, with 8 bases spanning the gap. CDR3 nucleotide sequence: TGTGCCAGCAGTGTGGGACTTGAAGCTTTCTTT. This sequence encodes CASSVGLEAFF.

This chain joins TRBV5-1 and TRBJ1-2; TRBD1 might be the D (6 bases). CDR3 length: 13 amino acids. Trimming removed 1 base from V and 7 bases from J, with 11 bases in between. Germline V gene lookup returns CDR1 SGHRS and CDR2 YFSETQ. The chain's CDR3 is CASSLLRGTGYTF. DNA of the CDR3: TGCGCCAGCAGCTTGCTCAGGGGCACTGGCTACACCTTC.

The CDR3 protein is CATSRSLAGSIDTQYF. The DNA of the CDR3 is TGTGCCACCAGCAGGTCATTAGCGGGATCTATAGATACGCAGTATTTT. The V gene is TRBV15, the J gene TRBJ2-3; 8 bases map to TRBD2. The CDR3 totals 16 residues. Per the germline V gene, CDR1 is LNHNV and CDR2 is YYDKDF (reference sequence). The trim removed 3 bases at V and 5 bases at J, leaving 10 bases unmatched.

The chain carries TRBV25-1 and TRBJ2-7; D not certain. This CDR3 is 11 amino acids long. Germline values: CDR1 MGHDK, CDR2 SYGVNS. V lost 8 bases to trimming and J lost 3 bases, with 8 bases between them. CDR3 in amino acids: CASRNYYEQYF. The CDR3 nucleotides read TGTGCCAGCCGTAACTACTACGAGCAGTACTTC.

Details on this clone: Other DNA sequences in this sample translate to the same CDR3. V gene TRBV18 combines with J gene TRBJ1-2, with no clear D. V was cut by 3 bases and J by 3 bases, with 8 bases left in between. Germline CDR1 and CDR2: KGHSH and LQKENI. The CDR3 is 13 amino acids. The CDR3 sequence is CASSPSLDYGYTF. The CDR3 nucleotides read TGTGCCAGCTCACCTTCACTCGACTATGGCTACACCTTC. The full variable domain, completed using reference TRBV18 and TRBJ1-2, is NAGVMQNPRHLVRRRGQEARLRCSPMKGHSHVYWYRQLPEEGLKFMVYLQKENIIDESGMPKERFSAEFPKEGPSILRIQQVVRGDSAAYFCASSPSLDYGYTFGSGTRLTVV.

This rearrangement joins TRBV6-6 to TRBJ2-2; 8 nucleotides agree with TRBD2. The CDR3 consists of 17 residues. J was trimmed by 0 bases and V by 5 bases; bases with no gene match: 8. In germline, CDR1 is MNHNY, CDR2 SVGAGI (reference sequence). CDR3 in DNA: TGTGCCAGCAGTCCGCGGGGGGTGGGCGCGAACACCGGGGAGCTGTTTTTT. This encodes CASSPRGVGANTGELFF.

The J gene is TRBJ2-7, the V gene TRBV15; 7 bases map to TRBD1. Unmatched junction bases numbered 10, after V lost 7 bases and J lost 4 bases. There are 14 residues in the CDR3. The germline V gene encodes CDR1 LNHNV and CDR2 YYDKDF (reference sequence). The CDR3 DNA reads TGTGCCACCACCTCCCGGACAGGAAAATACGAGCAGTACTTC. This gives the protein CATTSRTGKYEQYF. The full variable domain, in which reference TRBV15 and TRBJ2-7 provide the parts outside the CDR3, is DAMVIQNPRYQVTQFGKPVTLSCSQTLNHNVMYWYQQKSSQAPKLLFHYYDKDFNNEADTPDNFQSRRPNTSFCFLDIRSPGLGDTAMYLCATTSRTGKYEQYFGPGTRLTVT.

V gene TRBV19 combines with J gene TRBJ1-3, with D possibly being TRBD1 (6 bases). CDR1 is LNHDA, CDR2 SQIVND, per germline (reference sequence). This CDR3 has 13 amino acids. V dropped 5 bases and J dropped 2 bases, with 7 bases sitting between them. The CDR3 coding sequence is TGTGCCAGTAGTCGGACAGCTGGAAACACCATATATTTT. Translation gives CASSRTAGNTIYF.